The next 11 T cell receptor beta chains were all read from a single sample in a study of STAT5B mutations in CD4+ large granular lymphocyte leukemia (dated by TCRdb to the early 2020s). Receptors were amplified or captured by the immunoSEQ multiplex PCR assay. TCRdb took over this immuneACCESS table, retaining in-frame rearrangements with V and J assigned. Such tables are incomplete; in checked studies, under half of the missing clones stem from an unresolved V gene, and the remainder is unexplained. The sample has 30,000 to 40,000 clones on record, about 87% of them singletons. The ten largest clones take up 0.75% to 1% of the sample. The sample taken for sequencing was CD4+ T cells from blood buffy coats. Receptors were obtained from a human donor in good health.

The rearrangement uses TRBV29-1 and TRBJ2-7; D is perhaps TRBD1 or TRBD2 (5 bases each). CDR3 length equals 15 residues. Between the trimmed V and J ends, which lost 1 base and 2 bases, there was a span of 15 bases. CDR1 and CDR2 from the germline V gene are SQVTM and ANQGSEA. The CDR3 region has the DNA TGCAGCGTTGAAGGGGGCAGCGGTGGAACCTACGAGCAGTACTTC. It translates to CSVEGGSGGTYEQYF.

This clone was counted a single time. The chain uses TRBV7-2 and TRBJ1-5; D might be TRBD1 (6 bases). The ends were cut back, 3 bases at V and 6 bases at J, with 15 bases in the middle. The CDR3 contains 15 residues. Germline CDR1 and CDR2: SGHTA and FQGNSA. The DNA of the CDR3 is TGTGCCAGCAGCTTGGGCAGGGGTGAGGGTCAGCCCCAGCATTTT. This gives the protein CASSLGRGEGQPQHF.

This clone was picked up one time. V gene TRBV7-6 combines with J gene TRBJ2-3, with 7 bases identical to TRBD1. The CDR3 is made up of 15 amino acids. With V trimmed by 5 bases and J by 2 bases, 7 bases remained unmatched. Germline V gives CDR1 SGHVS, CDR2 FNYEAQ. As DNA, the CDR3 is TGTGCCAGCAGCCACAGGGGATCCTACACAGATACGCAGTATTTT. It translates to CASSHRGSYTDTQYF.

The chain employs TRBV25-1 and TRBJ1-1; 8 nucleotides agree with TRBD1. The length of the CDR3 is 13 residues. The V and J ends lost 6 bases and 3 bases, in that order; junction bases with no gene match: 3. CDR1 and CDR2 (germline): MGHDK, SYGVNS. The CDR3 region is CASSSTGDTEAFF. In nucleotides, the CDR3 is TGTGCCAGCAGCTCGACAGGGGACACTGAAGCTTTCTTT.

The chain links TRBV10-2 to TRBJ1-6; tentatively, D is TRBD1 (6 bases). CDR1 is WSHSY, CDR2 SAAADI, per germline. This CDR3 region has 11 residues. Trimming stripped 8 bases from V and 13 bases from J, with 12 bases between. The CDR3 coding sequence is TGCGCCAGCCGGGGGGACAAGCCCCTCCACTTT. It specifies CASRGDKPLHF.

The chain joins TRBV19 to TRBJ1-2; tentative D call: TRBD1 (5 bases). The germline CDR1 and CDR2 sequences are LNHDA and SQIVND (reference sequence). The CDR3 sequence is 14 residues long. Trimming removed 3 bases at V and 5 bases at J, with 13 bases between. Written as DNA, the CDR3 is TGTGCCAGTAGTATTTCTACAGGCGGGTATGGCTACACCTTC. Its translation: CASSISTGGYGYTF.

The chain carries TRBV5-1 and TRBJ2-3, with TRBD1 as a possible D gene (5 bases). CDR1 is SGHRS and CDR2 is YFSETQ in the germline V gene. V was clipped by 7 bases and J by 6 bases, with 12 bases between them. CDR3 length: 12 residues. CDR3 bases: TGCGCCAGCTCTTCCCAGGGCGATACGCAGTATTTT. Translated: CASSSQGDTQYF.

V is TRBV4-1 and J is TRBJ2-7; no definite D call. The CDR3 loop spans 12 amino acids. Trimming removed 0 bases at V and 6 bases at J, with 6 bases between. From germline, CDR1 is MGHRA and CDR2 YSYEKL. For the CDR3, the DNA is TGCGCCAGCAGCCAAGACCTCTCCGAGCAGTACTTC. The encoded protein is CASSQDLSEQYF.

The chain has TRBV4-2 and TRBJ1-3; 9 bases are a match to TRBD1. The CDR3 extends over 16 amino acids. Germline lookup yields CDR1 LGHNA and CDR2 YNFKEQ. With 1 base clipped from V and 4 bases from J, the junction kept 5 bases outside the gene matches. This CDR3 reads CASSQGLDRGGNTIYF. Here the CDR3 DNA reads TGTGCCAGCAGCCAAGGCCTGGACAGGGGAGGAAACACCATATATTTT.

This chain joins TRBV11-2 and TRBJ2-1, with 14 positions matching TRBD2. CDR1 is SGHAT, CDR2 FQNNGV, per germline. There are 18 residues in the CDR3. Trimming at V came to 4 bases and at J to 4 bases, leaving 9 bases not matched to a gene. In DNA form, the CDR3 reads TGTGCCAGCAGCTCACCGACTAGCGGGAGGGCGGTTTACAATGAGCAGTTCTTC. Protein: CASSSPTSGRAVYNEQFF.

The chain uses TRBV5-6 and TRBJ1-4; a weak D match, TRBD1 (5 bases). The CDR3 covers 13 residues. V shed 0 bases and J shed 8 bases, with 8 bases lying between them. The V gene's germline CDR1 is SGHDT and CDR2 YYEEEE. This chain's CDR3 is CASSLAGGEKLFF. The CDR3, as DNA: TGTGCCAGCAGCTTGGCCGGGGGGGAAAAACTGTTTTTT.